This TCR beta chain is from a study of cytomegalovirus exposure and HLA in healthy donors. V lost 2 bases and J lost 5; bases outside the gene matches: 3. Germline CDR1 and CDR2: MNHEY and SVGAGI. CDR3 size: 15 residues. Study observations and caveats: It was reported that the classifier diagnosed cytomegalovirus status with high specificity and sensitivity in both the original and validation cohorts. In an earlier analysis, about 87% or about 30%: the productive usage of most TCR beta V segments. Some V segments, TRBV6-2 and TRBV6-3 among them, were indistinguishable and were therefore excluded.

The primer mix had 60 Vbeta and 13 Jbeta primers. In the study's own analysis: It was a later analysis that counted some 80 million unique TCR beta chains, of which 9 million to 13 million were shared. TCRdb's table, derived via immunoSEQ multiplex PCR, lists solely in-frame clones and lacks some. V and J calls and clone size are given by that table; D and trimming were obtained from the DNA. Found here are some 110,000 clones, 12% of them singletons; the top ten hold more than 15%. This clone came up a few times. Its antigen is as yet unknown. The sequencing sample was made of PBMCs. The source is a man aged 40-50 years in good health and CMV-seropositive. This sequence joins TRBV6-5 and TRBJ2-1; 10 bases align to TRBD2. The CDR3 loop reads CASSYTSGTDNEQFF. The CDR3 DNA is TGTGCCAGCAGTTACACTAGCGGGACCGACAATGAGCAGTTCTTC.